Presented here are 18 T cell receptor beta chains from one specimen sequenced in a study of shared clonotypes between healthy human individuals. TCRdb keeps only in-frame clones here, not all; method: immunoSEQ multiplex PCR. Of approximately 940,000 clones in the sample, approximately 76% were seen once. Sequencing was carried out using memory CD4+ T cells sorted from blood. Subset in this sample: CD45RA-negative fraction. The receptors derive from a man aged 18 to 30 in good health.

The J gene is TRBJ1-2, the V gene TRBV5-6; 9 positions agree with TRBD1. Unmatched junction bases numbered 8, after V lost 0 bases and J lost 8 bases. The CDR3 has 15 residues. From germline, CDR1 is SGHDT and CDR2 YYEEEE. CDR3 nucleotides: TGTGCCAGCAGCTTGGATGGGACAGGGACCGGCGGCTACACCTTC. Translation: CASSLDGTGTGGYTF. Together with reference TRBV5-6 and TRBJ1-2, the CDR3 gives the full variable domain: DAGVTQSPTHLIKTRGQQVTLRCSPKSGHDTVSWYQQALGQGPQFIFQYYEEEERQRGNFPDRFSGHQFPNYSSELNVNALLLGDSALYLCASSLDGTGTGGYTFGSGTRLTVV.

This chain joins TRBV7-3 and TRBJ1-2; weak D call: TRBD1 (5 bases). Germline loops: CDR1 SGHTA, CDR2 FQGTGA. This CDR3 contains 16 residues. V lost 4 bases and J lost 4, with 19 bases in between. CDR3 DNA sequence: TGTGCCAGCAGCTCCCTGGGTTCGGGGGTAAGCTATGGCTACACCTTC. Its translation is CASSSLGSGVSYGYTF. The full variable domain, completed using reference TRBV7-3 and TRBJ1-2, is GAGVSQTPSNKVTEKGKYVELRCDPISGHTALYWYRQSLGQGPEFLIYFQGTGAADDSGLPNDRFFAVRPEGSVSTLKIQRTERGDSAVYLCASSSLGSGVSYGYTFGSGTRLTVV.

The chain is built from TRBV2 and TRBJ2-3; 7 nucleotides match TRBD1. From germline, CDR1 is SNHLY and CDR2 FYNNEI. Trimming took 8 bases from V and 0 from J; bases not matched to a gene: 8. The CDR3 extends over 15 amino acids. The CDR3 protein is CASATRDRSTDTQYF. The CDR3 DNA reads TGTGCCAGCGCTACCCGGGACAGAAGCACAGATACGCAGTATTTT.

This chain uses TRBV7-2 with TRBJ2-3; 8 bases agree with TRBD2. The CDR3 is 15 residues long. Unmatched junction bases numbered 3, after V lost 4 bases and J lost 0 bases. Germline CDR1 reads SGHTA; CDR2 reads FQGNSA. CDR3: CASSSSGGSTDTQYF. DNA of the CDR3: TGTGCCAGCAGCTCGAGCGGGGGAAGCACAGATACGCAGTATTTT.

Only one count was recorded for this clone. V gene TRBV6-5 combines with J gene TRBJ2-7; D is unclear. The CDR3 extends over 16 amino acids. Per germline, CDR1 MNHEY and CDR2 SVGAGI. V was pared by 2 bases and J by 7 bases, with 21 bases between. CDR3 amino acids: CASSYPVLLDTGEQYF. CDR3 nucleotide sequence: TGTGCCAGCAGTTACCCAGTATTACTTGATACTGGGGAGCAGTACTTC.

The gene calls are TRBV6-5 and TRBJ2-5, with 9 positions matching TRBD2. The germline CDR1 and CDR2 sequences are MNHEY and SVGAGI. The V and J ends lost 5 bases and 3 bases, in that order; junction bases with no gene match: 7. This CDR3 has 15 residues. CDR3 protein: CASSTLASGEETQYF. CDR3 DNA: TGTGCCAGCAGTACCCTGGCTAGCGGGGAAGAGACCCAGTACTTC.

The rearrangement uses TRBV2 and TRBJ2-7; TRBD2 might be the D (5 bases). Germline V gives CDR1 SNHLY, CDR2 FYNNEI. V was shortened by 3 bases and J by 3 bases, with 12 bases between the two germline ends. The CDR3 is made up of 14 amino acids. The CDR3 spells CASSDGLAGYEQYF. The DNA for the CDR3 is TGTGCCAGCAGTGATGGCCTAGCTGGCTACGAGCAGTACTTC.

This clone has just one count. The chain has TRBV5-4 and TRBJ2-7, with 7 bases that match TRBD1. Losses at the gene ends were 4 bases for V and 0 bases for J; bases not matched to a gene: 7. The CDR3 has 15 residues. CDR1 and CDR2 (germline): SGHNT, YYREEE (reference sequence). The CDR3 DNA is TGTGCCAGCAGCGTCGGACAGGAAAGCTCCTACGAGCAGTACTTC. Amino acids: CASSVGQESSYEQYF.

The V gene is TRBV5-1, the J gene TRBJ1-1; D might be TRBD1 (5 bases). Between the trimmed V and J ends, which lost 0 bases and 5 bases, there was a span of 14 bases. The CDR3 runs to 15 residues. Looked up from germline, CDR1 is SGHRS and CDR2 is YFSETQ. The CDR3 bases are TGCGCCAGCAGCTTGGTTCAGGGCAGCGGGACTGAAGCTTTCTTT. This codes for CASSLVQGSGTEAFF.

Comment on this clone: Other nucleotide sequences from this sample produce the same CDR3. J is TRBJ2-1 and V is TRBV10-3; no clear D. This CDR3 spans 16 amino acids. Looked up from germline, CDR1 is ENHRY and CDR2 is SYGVKD. V gave up 0 bases and J gave up 0 bases, with 9 bases separating them. CDR3 amino acids: CAISESGGSSYNEQFF. The CDR3, as DNA: TGTGCCATCAGTGAGTCTGGCGGAAGCTCCTACAATGAGCAGTTCTTC.

The CDR3 spells CASKQGRMADTQYF. The CDR3, as DNA: TGTGCCAGCAAGCAGGGGCGAATGGCAGATACGCAGTATTTT. The chain uses TRBV25-1 and TRBJ2-3; D possibly corresponds to TRBD1 (6 bases). The CDR3 sequence is 14 residues long. Germline-derived CDR1 and CDR2 are MGHDK and SYGVNS. V was trimmed by 7 bases and J by 4 bases, leaving 15 bases between them. Filled out from reference TRBV25-1 and TRBJ2-3, the complete variable domain reads EADIYQTPRYLVIGTGKKITLECSQTMGHDKMYWYQQDPGMELHLIHYSYGVNSTEKGDLSSESTVSRIRTEHFPLTLESARPSHTSQYLCASKQGRMADTQYFGPGTRLTVL.

The chain couples TRBV30 to TRBJ1-1; TRBD1 agrees at 8 bases. J lost 4 bases, V lost 4 bases, and 5 bases had no gene match. Germline assignment: CDR1 GTSNPN and CDR2 SVGIG (reference sequence). This CDR3 region has 13 residues. The CDR3 coding sequence is TGTGCCTGGACCTTAACAGGGGGCACTGAAGCTTTCTTT. Protein product: CAWTLTGGTEAFF.

The chain combines TRBV9 with TRBJ1-3; 8 bases agree with TRBD1. The CDR3 has 16 amino acids. V trimming: 3 bases; J trimming: 0 bases; junction bases outside the gene matches: 5. Germline-derived CDR1 and CDR2 are SGDLS and YYNGEE. For the CDR3, the DNA is TGTGCCAGCAGCGGGACAGGGACGAACTCTGGAAACACCATATATTTT. Its translation is CASSGTGTNSGNTIYF.

This chain uses TRBV27 with TRBJ2-3, with unresolved D. The V and J ends lost 5 bases and 2 bases respectively, with 5 bases between them. The germline V gene has CDR1 MNHEY and CDR2 SMNVEV (reference sequence). The CDR3 extends over 12 amino acids. In DNA form, the CDR3 reads TGTGCCAGCAGTGATTACACAGATACGCAGTATTTT. This sequence encodes CASSDYTDTQYF.

This clone was counted a few times. The V call is TRBV18, the J call TRBJ2-7; 7 bases line up with TRBD1. With 8 bases clipped from V and 3 bases from J, the junction kept 13 bases outside the gene matches. CDR1 and CDR2 (germline): KGHSH, LQKENI. The CDR3 has 15 amino acids. The CDR3 DNA reads as TGTGCCAGCCCCCGGACGAGGGGGCGAAGCTACGAGCAGTACTTC. This gives the protein CASPRTRGRSYEQYF. Full variable domain (missing parts from reference TRBV18 and TRBJ2-7): NAGVMQNPRHLVRRRGQEARLRCSPMKGHSHVYWYRQLPEEGLKFMVYLQKENIIDESGMPKERFSAEFPKEGPSILRIQQVVRGDSAAYFCASPRTRGRSYEQYFGPGTRLTVT.

This clone came up once. The J gene is TRBJ1-2, the V gene TRBV6-5; maybe TRBD1 (6 bases). V was pared by 6 bases and J by 4 bases, with 15 bases between. Germline CDR1 and CDR2: MNHEY and SVGAGI. The length of the CDR3 is 14 residues. CDR3 in amino acids: CASSSGGGIYGYTF. CDR3 DNA: TGTGCCAGCAGCTCGGGAGGGGGTATCTATGGCTACACCTTC.

The V gene is TRBV28, the J gene TRBJ2-7; possibly TRBD1 for D (5 bases). Germline CDR1 and CDR2: MDHEN and SYDVKM. The CDR3 is 15 amino acids. Trimming removed 5 bases at V and 2 bases at J, with 16 bases between. The CDR3 region is CASSAPKGWAYEQYF. DNA for the CDR3: TGTGCCAGCAGTGCACCTAAGGGGTGGGCCTACGAGCAGTACTTC. Filled out from reference TRBV28 and TRBJ2-7, the complete variable domain reads DVKVTQSSRYLVKRTGEKVFLECVQDMDHENMFWYRQDPGLGLRLIYFSYDVKMKEKGDIPEGYSVSREKKERFSLILESASTNQTSMYLCASSAPKGWAYEQYFGPGTRLTVT.

This clone has a handful of counts. The chain has TRBV10-3 and TRBJ1-1; weak D call: TRBD1 (6 bases). CDR1 ENHRY and CDR2 SYGVKD come from the germline V gene. Trimming left V 4 bases short and J 0 bases short, with 9 bases between. This CDR3 spans 14 amino acids. DNA of the CDR3: TGTGCCATCAGTGGGACAGCGATGAACACTGAAGCTTTCTTT. It encodes CAISGTAMNTEAFF.